The clone carrying this TCR beta chain was observed many times. Its matching antigen is unknown. Based on a CD8+CD4-CCR7+CD45RA+ profile, naive CD8 T cells were sorted. The record originates from a study of molecular identifiers for immune sequencing clone quantification. Study summary: In replicates, RNA from roughly 18,000 or 92,000 naive CD8 cells was split five ways, four sequenced. Overall study findings and caveats: Jurkat TCR RNA spiked in from one cell reportedly remained identifiable amid about a million naive cells.

The CDR3 is made up of 16 amino acids. V gave up 1 base and J gave up 0 bases, with 11 bases separating them. Germline V gives CDR1 SGHRS, CDR2 YFSETQ. Preparation of the bulk TCR libraries relied on previously described methods and listed TCR primers. TCRdb re-called the PCR reads through MiXCR, storing one row per CDR3 protein. The top ten clones hold about 0.8% of a sample with around 480,000 distinct CDR3 sequences, 20% to 25% of them seen once. This receptor was obtained from a human donor in good health. Some libraries in this study had Jurkat cell RNA spiked in. The chain is built from TRBV5-1 and TRBJ2-1; the D is unclear. What was sequenced was naive CD8+ T cells from blood, with Jurkat cell RNA spiked in. The subset is: FACS-sorted CD8+CD4-CCR7+CD45RA+ naive T cells. The CDR3 sequence: CASSLFAASSYNEQFF. CDR3 sequence (DNA): TGCGCCAGCAGCTTGTTTGCGGCGAGCTCCTACAATGAGCAGTTCTTC.